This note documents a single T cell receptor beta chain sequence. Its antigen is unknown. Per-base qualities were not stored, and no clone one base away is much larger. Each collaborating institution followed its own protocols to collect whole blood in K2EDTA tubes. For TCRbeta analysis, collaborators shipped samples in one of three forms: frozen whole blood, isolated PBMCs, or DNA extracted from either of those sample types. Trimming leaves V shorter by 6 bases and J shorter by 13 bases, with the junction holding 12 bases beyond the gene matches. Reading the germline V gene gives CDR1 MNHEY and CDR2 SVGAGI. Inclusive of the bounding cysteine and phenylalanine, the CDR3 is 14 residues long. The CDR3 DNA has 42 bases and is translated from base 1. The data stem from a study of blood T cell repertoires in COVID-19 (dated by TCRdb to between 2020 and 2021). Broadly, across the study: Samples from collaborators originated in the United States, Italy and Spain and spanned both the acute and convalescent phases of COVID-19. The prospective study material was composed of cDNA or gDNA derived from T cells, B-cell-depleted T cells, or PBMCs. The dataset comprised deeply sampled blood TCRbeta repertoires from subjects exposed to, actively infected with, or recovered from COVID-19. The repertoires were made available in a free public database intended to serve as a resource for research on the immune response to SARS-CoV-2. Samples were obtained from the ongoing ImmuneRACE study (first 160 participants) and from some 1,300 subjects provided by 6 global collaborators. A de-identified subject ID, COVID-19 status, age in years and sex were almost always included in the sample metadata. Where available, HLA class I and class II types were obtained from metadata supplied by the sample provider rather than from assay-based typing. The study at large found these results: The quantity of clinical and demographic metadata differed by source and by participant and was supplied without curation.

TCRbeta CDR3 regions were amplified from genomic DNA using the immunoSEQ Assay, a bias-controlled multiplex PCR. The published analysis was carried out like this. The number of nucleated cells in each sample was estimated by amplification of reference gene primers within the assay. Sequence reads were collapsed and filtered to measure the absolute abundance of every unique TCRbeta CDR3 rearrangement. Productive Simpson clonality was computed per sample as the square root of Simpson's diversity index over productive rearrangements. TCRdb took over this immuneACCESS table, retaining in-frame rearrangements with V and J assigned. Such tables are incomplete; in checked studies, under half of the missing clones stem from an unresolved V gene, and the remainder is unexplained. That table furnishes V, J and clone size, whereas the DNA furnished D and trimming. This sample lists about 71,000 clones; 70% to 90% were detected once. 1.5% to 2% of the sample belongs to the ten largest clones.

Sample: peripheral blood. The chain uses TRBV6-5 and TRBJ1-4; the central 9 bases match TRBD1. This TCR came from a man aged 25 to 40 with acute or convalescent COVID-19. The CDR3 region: CASSPRTGERGLFF. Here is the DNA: TGTGCCAGCAGCCCGCGGACAGGGGAGAGAGGACTGTTTTTT.